This TCR beta chain was captured by sequencing in a study of cytomegalovirus exposure and HLA in healthy donors listed by TCRdb under 2017. With regard to the full study: In an earlier analysis of some 550 of the donors, less than 350 Gb of sequence data and 90 million to 120 million unique TCR beta sequences from approximately 180 million T cells were reported. All discovery cohort repertoires had been generated using a single sequencing platform. In an earlier analysis of roughly 540 of the donors, high-throughput TCR beta sequencing was used to judge whether each TCR beta V gene segment behaved as functional or pseudogenic. To predict cytomegalovirus infection status, the study combined high-throughput TCR immunosequencing, statistical association of individual TCRs with disease status, and machine learning. About 320 gigabases of sequencing data and tens of millions of unique TCR sequences were included in an early release covering about 700 HLA-typed donors. Along with the roughly 670-subject first cohort, a separate validation cohort of over a hundred different subjects was used. Donor age, sex, ethnicity and CMV serostatus were collected together with the repertoire data. Among the roughly 380 genotyped donors, approximately 82% belonged to the genetic ancestry cluster associated with self-reported Caucasian donors. The T cell repertoires of 550 to 850 subjects were profiled by immunosequencing and related to cytomegalovirus serostatus. The study aimed to test whether cataloging public T cell receptors could reveal signatures of past pathogen exposure. A later genetic analysis took genome-wide SNP genotypes for about three fifths of the roughly 670 donors and used that subset as a discovery cohort. Because of strong linkage in the cohort, five DR-DQ haplotypes were treated as single units for association and clustering. To study patterns of TCR occurrence, a later analysis re-analyzed previously published TCR beta repertoires from just over 650 donors and added high-resolution HLA genotyping. Typing coverage differed by locus: A, B, C, DRB1 and DQB1 were typed in roughly 629-630 donors, DQA1 in 500 to 550, DPA1 in 606, and DPB1 in just under 490. HLA typing included class I and class II loci at four-digit resolution. The later analysis used no new phenotypic data to find candidate immune exposures, relying instead on TCR beta sequences and their occurrence across donors. On average, 235,054 unique TCR beta nucleotide sequences were sequenced per donor among 398 genotyped donors of the cohort, with roughly 20% of those sequences being non-productive.

The investigation overall reported the following: In a later analysis, the rate of TCR association differed among HLA loci, with DRB1 alleles having the most associated TCRs and HLA-C alleles having the fewest. Approximately 16 rarely observed V segments, including chromosome 9 orphons, were excluded from the earlier analysis of approximately 500 of the donors because counts were too low. Across donors, most TCR sequences were observed very rarely, whereas some public TCRs were present in many individuals. A cluster of highly shared sequence variants was judged likely to represent a technical artifact of the sequencing pipeline. HLA typing was unavailable for some donors at each locus, so association tests used only the typed subset. In the study, some 160 TCR beta chains were listed as associated with cytomegalovirus. At a false discovery rate of 0.05, a later analysis linked around 15,000 TCR beta sequences to specific HLA alleles. In both the original and validation cohorts, the classifier was reported to diagnose cytomegalovirus status with high specificity and sensitivity. In vitro tests confirmed that a few of the cytomegalovirus-associated TCR beta chains recognize cytomegalovirus antigens. V-gene and J-gene trimming of TCR beta chains was associated with a missense DCLRE1C variant in a later genetic analysis, and the association was replicated in an independent cohort. Several of the top co-occurrence clusters appeared to be linked to parvovirus B19, influenza, CMV and Epstein-Barr virus, according to a later analysis. In a later analysis, most CMV-associated TCR beta chains were found to appear HLA-restricted, with HLA associations seemingly driven largely by CMV exposure. According to the authors, the approach could potentially be generalized to other disease states and immunological phenotypes. According to a later genetic analysis, donors in an Asian-associated ancestry cluster had fewer N-insertions in productive TCRs than the approximately 700-donor mean. A later analysis found that HLA-associated TCR beta chains were more clonally expanded and had lower generation probabilities than equally common non-associated chains. Linkage disequilibrium might explain the correlated functional status among segregating V segments, but an unknown experimental factor could not be excluded. A further reported finding was that TCR beta sequences accurately predicted the HLA-A and HLA-B alleles for most subjects in the first cohort. The 87-base-pair reads could not distinguish some IMGT-functional V segments, including TRBV6-2 and TRBV6-3, so those segments were excluded. When HLA alleles, especially DR and DQ, strongly co-occurred, TCR associations were difficult to assign to individual alleles. Sequencing depth was assumed to be roughly uniform across donors in the presence/absence analyses, though that assumption may not hold. In an earlier analysis of over 550 of the donors, most TCR beta V segments were observed in productive rearrangements about 90% or about 30% of the time, broadly matching IMGT annotations. Immune exposure information for the cohort was limited to CMV serostatus. The cohort was sequenced for TCR beta chains only, and without alpha or paired-chain data the features that could be detected were limited.

The CDR3 measures 12 amino acids from cysteine to phenylalanine. Of the read, only the CDR3 DNA is kept; its 36 bases are in frame from base 1. The junction shows trimming of 6 bases on V and 5 bases on J, plus 8 bases between the germline ends. The germline V gene supplies CDR1 MNHNS and CDR2 SASEGT. Turning to this clone: No cognate antigen has been identified for it. Base-call qualities are not available, and no considerably larger clone is one nucleotide away.

In total, fewer than 750 healthy bone marrow donors made up the cohort. At the time of sampling, every cohort member was nominally healthy, though immune exposures that went unrecorded were likely present. The donor was CMV seropositive and belonged to the group of 250 to 300 seropositive cohort members. A peripheral blood sample was collected from each donor, and TCR beta sequencing was performed on peripheral blood mononuclear cells. The Qiagen DNeasy Blood Extraction Kit was used to extract genomic DNA from the blood cell samples. Library preparation was by the immunoSEQ multiplex PCR assay. A mixture of 60 forward primers for TCR Vbeta segments and 13 reverse primers for TCR Jbeta segments was used in the multiplex PCR. The CDR3 region of rearranged TCR beta genes was amplified from genomic DNA by a multiplex PCR assay. The amplified TCR beta libraries were sequenced on the Illumina HiSeq System as 87-base-pair reads. Under the source paper's analysis protocol: A later analysis tallied approximately 87 million unique TCR beta chains across the approximately 670 repertoires, and about 12 million of those chains were shared by two or more donors. Raw reads were error-corrected and collapsed into unique sequences by a nearest-neighbor algorithm in which closely related sequences were merged to remove PCR and sequencing errors. Alignment of CDR3 sequences to IMGT reference sequences was used to assign V, D and J gene segments. For a sequence to be retained, at least a six-nucleotide match to both a V gene segment and a J gene segment was required. A rearrangement was called productive if the CDR3 had no stop codons and remained in frame with V and J, and every other rearrangement was called non-productive. Following IMGT convention, CDR3 was defined as the stretch from the second conserved V-encoded cysteine to the conserved J-encoded phenylalanine. The earlier analysis of about 620 of the donors excluded sequences that lacked an unambiguous match to a single V gene segment. In an earlier analysis of a few hundred of the donors, a V segment was called functional when productive rearrangements were above 56.7%, and segregating when the standard deviation between donors exceeded 5%. A statistical classification framework was built to diagnose cytomegalovirus status from the catalog of TCR beta chain sequences. In a later analysis, V and J genes were assigned by comparing TCR nucleotide sequences against IMGT/GENE-DB human TR gene sequences. In a later analysis, CDR3 sequences and most-parsimonious VDJ recombination scenarios were assigned using the TCRdist pipeline. In a later analysis, each TCR beta chain was defined by its CDR3 amino acid sequence together with its V-gene family, and reads lacking a unique V-gene family were excluded. In a later analysis, a few hundred highly shared, low-generation-probability nucleotide sequences were removed to address suspected cross-contamination and a sequencing artifact. A later analysis calculated a clonal expansion index for each public chain from normalized within-repertoire ranks of inferred template counts. Generation probabilities in a later analysis came from a VDJ recombination model fitted to out-of-frame rearrangements, and those results were checked against IGoR. In a later analysis, hypergeometric tests were used to score TCR-TCR, TCR-HLA and TCR-CMV co-occurrence, with a repertoire-size bias correction applied to TCR pairs. False discovery rates were estimated in a later analysis by permuting HLA or CMV assignments 20 times. A later analysis grouped co-occurring TCRs with DBSCAN, adding TCRdist sequence similarity when clustering within HLA-allele-positive subsets. Co-occurrence clustering excluded repertoires with fewer than 30,000 or more than 120,000 public chains, plus five with anomalous nucleotide sharing. What TCRdb holds here is the immuneACCESS table cut down to in-frame rearrangements. Part of the clones is not present; checked against another copy, under half of the missing clones reflect an unresolved V gene, and the others are unexplained. V and J calls and clone size follow that table, whereas D and trimming were derived from the DNA. In all, the sample holds 150,000 to 200,000 clones, and approximately 80% of those were seen once. Around 6.5% of the sample is held by the ten biggest clonotypes.

The source material was PBMCs. Recombination linked TRBV6-1 to TRBJ1-5, with the D gene not confidently named. The sequence came from a male donor in good health and CMV-seropositive. The DNA sequence is as follows: TGTGCCAGCAGGACGGAGGATCAGCCCCAGCATTTT. It is translated as CASRTEDQPQHF.